Listed below are T cell receptor beta chains from one sample, sequenced in a study of CD8 T cells in ankylosing spondylitis. In TCRdb, the 5' RACE reads were re-called with MiXCR into one record per CDR3 protein. Of over 200,000 distinct CDR3 sequences listed, about a sixth are singletons. The sample was blood, either unsorted or a sorted T cell fraction (not recorded which). The receptor source for this set is a male donor with ankylosing spondylitis. Both conserved end residues are trimmed from each CDR3.

>TRBJ1-6|TRBV2|14
ASSPEMPDNNSPLH
>TRBJ2-7|TRBV6-5|15
ASSYLGLAGSSYEQY
>TRBJ2-5|TRBV7-9|15
ASSLAFGKRDGETQY
>TRBJ2-1|TRBV28|11
ASGEGLYNEQF
>TRBJ2-7|TRBV7-3|11
ASSLIQGHEQY
>TRBJ1-1|TRBV7-9|10
ASSLEYTEAF
>TRBJ2-1|TRBV6-1|14
ASSQPGPTLHNEQF
>TRBJ2-7|TRBV6-2/TRBV6-3|14
ASSYSTGPRVDEQY
>TRBJ1-2|TRBV23-1|11
ASSQSRGRGYT
>TRBJ2-7|TRBV24-1|10
ATSLTGSEQY